The subject of this entry is one T cell receptor beta chain. Its antigen is unidentified. The authors made TCR beta libraries by quantitative 5'-RACE with molecular barcodes. TCRdb re-analysed the 5' RACE reads in MiXCR, keeping a single row per CDR3 protein. Of hundreds of thousands of distinct CDR3 sequences in the sample, approximately 10% were seen once. This sample is part of a study of CD8 T cells in ankylosing spondylitis. General study findings and limits: Characteristic, it appeared, of ankylosing spondylitis blood was a TCR beta motif of fewer than 10 highly homologous variants. The disease-linked clones had a CD8+ phenotype and low blood frequencies. Certain motif variants had earlier appeared in reactive arthritis synovial fluid and blood. As reported, disease-linked clones showed significant enrichment in matched ankylosing spondylitis synovial fluid.

This sequence was found in a male donor with ankylosing spondylitis. The specimen sequenced was blood, either unsorted or a sorted T cell fraction (not recorded which).

CDR3 nucleotides: TGCAGAGGGGGGGCCGGCACTGAAGCTTTCTTT. Amino acid sequence: CRGGAGTEAFF. This chain connects TRBV20-1 to TRBJ1-1, with D maybe TRBD1 (6 bases). The CDR3 covers 11 residues. Germline-derived CDR1 and CDR2 are DFQATT and SNEGSKA (reference sequence).